This T cell receptor (beta chain) comes out of a study of blood T cell repertoires in COVID-19. The V gene's germline CDR1 is WSHSY and CDR2 SAAADI. V shed 0 bases and J 5 bases; nucleotides not matched to a gene: 11. This CDR3 comprises 17 residues. Per the study methods: Amplification of reference gene primers provided the estimated nucleated cell counts. The table came from immunoSEQ multiplex PCR; TCRdb's copy has only in-frame clones and leaves some out. That table furnishes V, J and clone size, whereas the DNA furnished D and trimming. The sample records about 250,000 clones, around 81% being singletons.

The receptor comes from a woman aged 55-70 years with active or convalescent COVID-19. The chain carries TRBV10-2 and TRBJ1-1, with 8 bases aligning to TRBD1. Sequenced: peripheral blood. The CDR3 protein is CASSESTVWTGWTEAFF. In DNA, the CDR3 is TGCGCCAGCAGTGAGTCGACGGTGTGGACAGGGTGGACTGAAGCTTTCTTT.